This T cell receptor (beta chain) came from a study of cytomegalovirus exposure and HLA in healthy donors. In the study overall: The approximately 670 first-cohort repertoires and the roughly 120 validation repertoires shared the same platform, a later analysis reported.

Measured with immunoSEQ multiplex PCR; TCRdb has only the in-frame clones, and not every one. Among about 100,000 clones, around 96% were seen once, and the ten largest hold 0.89%. To note about this clone: Its antigen is as yet unknown.

This CDR3 contains 17 residues. The V and J ends lost 1 base and 2 bases respectively, with 15 bases between them. Germline CDR1 is MGHRA and CDR2 is YSYEKL. The study's findings and limits: Some TCR beta chains (164 of them) were listed as cytomegalovirus-associated.

Sequenced: PBMCs. This TCR was sampled from a woman between 18 and 30 years old in good health and CMV-seronegative. The gene calls are TRBV4-1 and TRBJ2-1; D might be TRBD2 (6 bases). This chain's CDR3 is CASSQGGPGSPYNEQFF. The CDR3 DNA sequence: TGCGCCAGCAGCCAAGGGGGTCCCGGGAGCCCCTACAATGAGCAGTTCTTC.